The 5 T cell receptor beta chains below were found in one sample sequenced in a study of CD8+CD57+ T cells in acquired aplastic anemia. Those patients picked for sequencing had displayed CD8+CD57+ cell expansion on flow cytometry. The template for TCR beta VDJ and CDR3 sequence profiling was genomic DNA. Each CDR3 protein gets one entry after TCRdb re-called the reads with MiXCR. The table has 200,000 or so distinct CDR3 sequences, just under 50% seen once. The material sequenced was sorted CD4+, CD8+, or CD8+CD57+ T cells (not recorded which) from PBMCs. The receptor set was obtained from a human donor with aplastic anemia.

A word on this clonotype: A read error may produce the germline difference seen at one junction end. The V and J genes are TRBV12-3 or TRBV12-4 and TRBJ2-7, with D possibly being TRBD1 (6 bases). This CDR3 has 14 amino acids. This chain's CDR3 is CASSPIQGYYEQHF. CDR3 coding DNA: TGTGCCAGCAGTCCAATACAGGGTTACTACGAGCAGCACTTC.

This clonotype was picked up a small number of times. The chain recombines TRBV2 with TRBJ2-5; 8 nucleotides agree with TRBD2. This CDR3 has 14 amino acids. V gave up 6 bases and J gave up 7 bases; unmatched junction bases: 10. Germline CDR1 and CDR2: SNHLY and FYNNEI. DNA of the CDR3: TGTGCCAGCAGACCAGGACTAGCCGCTGTGACCCAGTACTTC. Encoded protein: CASRPGLAAVTQYF.

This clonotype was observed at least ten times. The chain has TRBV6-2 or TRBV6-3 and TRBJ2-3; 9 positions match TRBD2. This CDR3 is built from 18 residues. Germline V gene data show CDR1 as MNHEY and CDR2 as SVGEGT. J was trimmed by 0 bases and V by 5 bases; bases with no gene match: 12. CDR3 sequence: CASSQSRTSAPSTDTQYF. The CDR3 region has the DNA TGTGCCAGCAGTCAATCGAGGACTAGCGCCCCAAGCACAGATACGCAGTATTTT.

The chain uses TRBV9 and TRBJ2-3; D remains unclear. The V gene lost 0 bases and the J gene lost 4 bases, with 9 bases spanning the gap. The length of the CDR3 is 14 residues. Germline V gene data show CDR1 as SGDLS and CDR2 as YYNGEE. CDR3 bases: TGTGCCAGCAGCGTAGAAGTGGGATCAGATACGCAGTATTTT. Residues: CASSVEVGSDTQYF.

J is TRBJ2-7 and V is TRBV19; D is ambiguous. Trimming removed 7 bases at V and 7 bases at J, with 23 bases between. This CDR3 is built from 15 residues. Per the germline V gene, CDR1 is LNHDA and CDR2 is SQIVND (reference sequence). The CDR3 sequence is CASNPRSSSYNEQYF. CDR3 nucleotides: TGTGCCAGTAATCCGCGGTCCAGCTCCTACAATGAGCAGTACTTC. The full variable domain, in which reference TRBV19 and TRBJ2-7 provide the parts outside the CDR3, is DGGITQSPKYLFRKEGQNVTLSCEQNLNHDAMYWYRQDPGQGLRLIYYSQIVNDFQKGDIAEGYSVSREKKESFPLTVTSAQKNPTAFYLCASNPRSSSYNEQYFGPGTRLTVT.